Listed below are T cell receptor beta chains from one sample, sequenced in a study of glioma-infiltrating T cells. TCRdb reprocessed the multiplex PCR reads with MiXCR, giving one entry per CDR3 protein. The table has 150,000 or so distinct CDR3 sequences, roughly two fifths seen once. The specimen sequenced was glioma tissue, nonneoplastic brain tissue, or PBMCs (not recorded which). Receptors originate from a human donor with low-grade glioma or glioblastoma, undergoing nonglioma brain surgery, or in good health (not recorded which). Both conserved end residues are part of each CDR3. D genes are given only for firm matches.

D gene	V gene	J gene	CDR3 protein
NA	TRBV6-6	TRBJ1-3	CASSYVGTTLRSGNTIYF
NA	TRBV20-1	TRBJ1-2	CSARAYGYTF
NA	TRBV6-2/TRBV6-3	TRBJ1-1	CASSSSTENTEAFF
NA	TRBV15	TRBJ1-2	CATSRYPRGWGYTF
NA	TRBV2	TRBJ2-3	CASKGDYAADTQYF
NA	TRBV4-1	TRBJ2-7	CASSYDSYEQYF
NA	TRBV28	TRBJ2-1	CASSLPSGPYNEQFF
NA	TRBV4-1	TRBJ1-4	CASSQVGGNEKLFF
NA	TRBV20-1	TRBJ1-2	CSARAGAAGYTF
TRBD2	TRBV10-3	TRBJ2-3	CATLAGGRTDTQYF
NA	TRBV6-5	TRBJ2-7	CASSYSDYRSSDGYYEQYF
TRBD2	TRBV6-1	TRBJ2-1	CASSEEQAGAGQFF
NA	TRBV6-1	TRBJ2-3	CASSPTRVNTDTKYF
TRBD2	TRBV6-6	TRBJ2-3	CASSYTSGSTDTQYF
NA	TRBV5-1	TRBJ1-1	CASSLGGQILMNTEAFF
NA	TRBV19	TRBJ2-2	CASSITGSTGELFF
NA	TRBV7-2	TRBJ2-5	CTSSYWTLAETQYF
TRBD2	TRBV6-5	TRBJ2-1	CASSSLAGPYNEQFF
NA	TRBV6-1	TRBJ2-7	CASRNRATVGEQYF
NA	TRBV6-1	TRBJ1-2	CASSNIPRATNYGYTF
NA	TRBV20-1	TRBJ1-1	CSARGIHFTEAFF
TRBD1	TRBV27	TRBJ2-7	CASSLQGKDYEQYF
TRBD1	TRBV28	TRBJ2-2	CASGTGENTGELFF
TRBD1	TRBV15	TRBJ1-6	CATSGRTGGYNSPLHF
TRBD2	TRBV20-1	TRBJ2-1	CSVQGLVSYNEQFF
NA	TRBV2	TRBJ1-5	CASKIGDDSGQPQHF
TRBD2	TRBV7-9	TRBJ2-5	CASSPGGGPRETQYF
NA	TRBV25-1	TRBJ2-1	CASSESEQFF
NA	TRBV2	TRBJ1-1	CASSGTAADTEAFF
TRBD2	TRBV20-1	TRBJ2-1	CSARDQQRGTYNEQFF
NA	TRBV18	TRBJ1-1	CASSPSEESNTEAFF
TRBD1	TRBV19	TRBJ2-5	CASSTGQMAGETQYF
NA	TRBV12-3/TRBV12-4	TRBJ1-1	CASRDQGMYTEAFF
NA	TRBV28	TRBJ1-2	CASSPTYPANYGYTF
NA	TRBV6-1	TRBJ2-3	CASSQWSAKTSDTQYF
TRBD1	TRBV20-1	TRBJ1-1	CSARMVKGADTEAFF
NA	TRBV12-3/TRBV12-4	TRBJ1-1	CASSKGGDTEAFF
NA	TRBV7-2	TRBJ2-7	CASSFPGVYEQYF
NA	TRBV20-1	TRBJ1-1	CSGRPGPWATEALF
NA	TRBV11-2	TRBJ2-7	CASSSPSRGKYEQYF
TRBD1	TRBV6-6	TRBJ1-3	CASSYSRGTGAGNTIYF
NA	TRBV20-1	TRBJ2-1	CSAREGARDEQFF
NA	TRBV6-1	TRBJ2-7	CASRDEISYEQYF
NA	TRBV18	TRBJ1-2	CASSLGIELNGYTF
NA	TRBV4-1	TRBJ2-5	CASSQGPRQFEETQYF
NA	TRBV6-1	TRBJ1-5	CASSTGYSNQPQHF
TRBD1	TRBV6-1	TRBJ1-5	CASSSGTGNQPQHF
NA	TRBV19	TRBJ1-1	CASSMREGSGTEAFF
TRBD1	TRBV12-3/TRBV12-4	TRBJ2-1	CASSLGDSFEQFF
NA	TRBV6-1	TRBJ1-1	CASRDPGAATEAFF
NA	TRBV6-5	TRBJ2-3	CASSYSYGDTDTQYF
TRBD1	TRBV12-5	TRBJ2-1	CASGLATGAHSYNEQFF
NA	TRBV5-1	TRBJ2-1	CASSPENNEQFF
NA	TRBV6-1	TRBJ1-3	CASSEEDGAGNTIYF
NA	TRBV6-1	TRBJ2-7	CASSETGWKQYF